This is a list of T cell receptor beta chains from one sample in a study of blood T cell repertoires in COVID-19. Repertoires were generated with immunoSEQ multiplex PCR, while TCRdb's copy carries only in-frame clones and drops some. The sample shows some 230,000 clones, more than 75% of them seen only once. The sample comprised peripheral blood. The receptor source for this set is a woman of 80 years or more with COVID-19, enrolled during active disease. CDR3s include the opening cysteine and the closing phenylalanine or tryptophan. The D gene is left open where the match is weak. Size is stated for part of the rows, as once, few or many counts, or as a class when the clone is expanded.

>-|TRBV28|-|TRBJ1-1
CASSPPGSTEAFF
TGTGCCAGCAGCCCCCCGGGGAGCACTGAAGCTTTCTTT
>TRBD1|TRBV28|-|TRBJ2-7
CASTNWGTAYEQYF
TGTGCCAGCACCAATTGGGGGACAGCCTACGAGCAGTACTTC
>TRBD2|TRBV2|-|TRBJ2-1
CASRPVSGGSYNEQFF
TGTGCCAGCAGACCCGTTAGCGGGGGCTCCTACAATGAGCAGTTCTTC
>TRBD2|TRBV7-2|-|TRBJ2-5
CASSLGTSGRAPETQYF
TGTGCCAGCAGCTTGGGGACTAGCGGGAGGGCCCCGGAGACCCAGTACTTC
>-|TRBV19|-|TRBJ2-7
CASSPGLSRAYEQYF
TGTGCCAGTAGTCCAGGACTATCGAGAGCCTACGAGCAGTACTTC
>TRBD1|TRBV7-6|once|TRBJ1-5
CASSFAGGHGQPQHF
TGTGCCAGCAGTTTTGCAGGGGGCCATGGCCAGCCCCAGCATTTT
>-|TRBV7-2|few|TRBJ1-2
CASSLTPASESKGYTF
TGTGCCAGCAGCTTAACCCCCGCTTCGGAGTCGAAGGGCTACACCTTC
>-|TRBV4-2|-|TRBJ1-3
CASSFFLGNTIYF
TGTGCCAGCAGCTTTTTCCTTGGAAACACCATATATTTT
>TRBD1|TRBV7-3|-|TRBJ2-3
CASSLNPGGGGTDTQYF
TGTGCCAGCAGCTTAAACCCAGGGGGTGGTGGCACAGATACGCAGTATTTT
>TRBD1|TRBV5-1|-|TRBJ1-6
CASTSQGQGNSPLHF
TGCGCCAGCACAAGTCAGGGACAGGGGAATTCACCCCTCCACTTT
>-|TRBV28|-|TRBJ2-3
CASSLGPDTQYF
TGTGCCAGCAGCTTGGGGCCAGATACGCAGTATTTT
>-|TRBV4-3|-|TRBJ1-5
CASSWTAVGQPQHF
TGCGCCAGCAGCTGGACAGCTGTCGGGCAGCCCCAGCATTTT
>-|TRBV5-5|-|TRBJ1-6
CASSLGHPNSPLHF
TGTGCCAGCAGCCTGGGACACCCTAATTCACCCCTCCACTTT
>TRBD1|TRBV5-6|-|TRBJ1-1
CASSYGQGLMNTEAFF
TGTGCCAGCAGCTATGGACAGGGTCTAATGAACACTGAAGCTTTCTTT
>TRBD1|TRBV27|once|TRBJ2-5
CASSLSTGGTQYF
TGTGCCAGCAGTCTCTCGACAGGGGGGACCCAGTACTTC
>TRBD1|TRBV19|-|TRBJ1-2
CASSRQGAANYGYTF
TGTGCCAGTAGTAGACAGGGAGCGGCTAACTATGGCTACACCTTC
>TRBD2|TRBV7-3|-|TRBJ2-1
CASSLGRTSGGDDDEQFF
TGTGCCAGCAGCTTAGGGAGGACTAGCGGGGGGGACGACGACGAGCAGTTCTTC
>-|TRBV5-1|-|TRBJ1-1
CASSPGQRAMNTEAFF
TGCGCCAGCAGCCCAGGACAGAGAGCCATGAACACTGAAGCTTTCTTT
>TRBD1|TRBV19|-|TRBJ1-5
CASSIGVGTVPNYQPQHF
TGTGCCAGTAGTATAGGGGTTGGGACAGTCCCAAACTATCAGCCCCAGCATTTT
>-|TRBV18|-|TRBJ1-1
CASSPRTGDTEAFF
TGTGCCAGCTCACCTCGGACGGGAGACACTGAAGCTTTCTTT
>TRBD1|TRBV28|-|TRBJ1-2
CASSPGTGMLYGYTF
TGTGCCAGCAGTCCCGGGACAGGGATGCTCTATGGCTACACCTTC
>-|TRBV6-6|-|TRBJ1-3
CASQGAGLSGNTIYF
TGTGCCAGCCAAGGGGCCGGGCTCTCTGGAAACACCATATATTTT
>-|TRBV11-2|-|TRBJ1-5
CASSLDRGKNQPQHF
TGTGCCAGCAGCTTAGATCGGGGAAAAAATCAGCCCCAGCATTTT
>-|TRBV2|-|TRBJ1-1
CASSLQGGNTEAFF
TGTGCCAGCAGTTTACAGGGTGGGAACACTGAAGCTTTCTTT
>-|TRBV2|-|TRBJ1-6
CASRTTNSPLHF
TGTGCCAGCAGGACTACCAATTCACCCCTCCACTTT
>TRBD1|TRBV29-1|-|TRBJ1-2
CSVDWGQGRGNYGYTF
TGCAGCGTTGATTGGGGACAGGGGAGAGGGAACTATGGCTACACCTTC
>-|TRBV7-2|-|TRBJ2-4
CASSPQEGSIQYF
TGTGCCAGCAGCCCGCAAGAGGGAAGCATTCAGTACTTC
>-|TRBV7-9|-|TRBJ1-5
CASSLAAGLQHF
TGTGCCAGCAGCTTAGCGGCAGGTCTGCAGCATTTT
>-|TRBV27|-|TRBJ2-3
CASSLVPGGTDTQYF
TGTGCCAGCAGTTTAGTTCCGGGGGGCACAGATACGCAGTATTTT
>TRBD1|TRBV5-1|once|TRBJ2-3
CASSLFRGLTDTQYF
TGCGCCAGCAGCTTGTTCAGGGGGCTCACAGATACGCAGTATTTT
>-|TRBV9|-|TRBJ2-2
CASSVTVSGELFF
TGTGCCAGCAGCGTAACTGTATCCGGGGAGCTGTTTTTT
>-|TRBV5-1|-|TRBJ2-5
CASSFLPGYQETQYF
TGCGCCAGCAGCTTCCTCCCAGGGTACCAAGAGACCCAGTACTTC
>-|TRBV30|few|TRBJ1-6
CAWSPGGGYNSPLHF
TGTGCCTGGAGTCCGGGGGGTGGTTATAATTCACCCCTCCACTTT
>-|TRBV19|-|TRBJ2-1
CASSDVLDSIYNEQFF
TGTGCCAGTAGTGACGTCTTAGACTCGATCTACAATGAGCAGTTCTTC
>TRBD1|TRBV29-1|-|TRBJ2-2
CSVEDRATGELFF
TGCAGCGTTGAGGACAGGGCCACCGGGGAGCTGTTTTTT
>TRBD1|TRBV3-1/TRBV3-2|-|TRBJ2-5
CASSPGTGSQETQYF
TGTGCCAGCAGCCCTGGGACAGGGAGTCAAGAGACCCAGTACTTC
>-|TRBV7-8|-|TRBJ2-5
CASSPQETQYF
TGTGCCAGCAGCCCGCAGGAGACCCAGTACTTC
>-|TRBV27|-|TRBJ2-7
CASSQGVTPYEQYF
TGTGCCAGCAGCCAAGGGGTCACCCCCTACGAGCAGTACTTC
>TRBD2|TRBV6-5|-|TRBJ2-7
CASSQGTSGWYEQYF
TGTGCCAGCAGCCAAGGGACTAGCGGTTGGTACGAGCAGTACTTC
>-|TRBV2|-|TRBJ1-5
CASHRGTINQPQHF
TGTGCCAGTCATAGGGGGACCATCAATCAGCCCCAGCATTTT
>-|TRBV27|-|TRBJ1-6
CASSLRSSYNSPLHF
TGTGCCAGCAGTTTGAGGAGCTCCTATAATTCACCCCTCCACTTT
>-|TRBV3-1/TRBV3-2|-|TRBJ2-2
CASSLQGGELFF
TGTGCCAGCAGCCTTCAGGGCGGGGAGCTGTTTTTT
>-|TRBV4-3|-|TRBJ2-2
CASSQVGALGTGELFF
TGCGCCAGCAGCCAAGTTGGGGCACTTGGGACCGGGGAGCTGTTTTTT
>TRBD1|TRBV28|few|TRBJ1-2
CASSRQGAVNYGYTF
TGTGCCAGCAGTCGCCAGGGGGCGGTAAACTATGGCTACACCTTC
>TRBD2|TRBV6-5|-|TRBJ2-7
CAAGTSGFYEQYF
TGTGCCGCTGGGACTAGCGGATTCTACGAGCAGTACTTC
>-|TRBV5-4|-|TRBJ1-2
CASKDRPANYGYTF
TGTGCCAGCAAAGACAGGCCAGCTAACTATGGCTACACCTTC
>-|TRBV30|-|TRBJ1-3
CAWSVRGGGGNTIYF
TGTGCCTGGAGTGTACGGGGGGGCGGTGGAAACACCATATATTTT
>TRBD2|TRBV9|-|TRBJ2-7
CASSVEGSGGYEQYF
TGTGCCAGCAGCGTAGAAGGTAGCGGGGGTTACGAGCAGTACTTC
>-|TRBV29-1|-|TRBJ2-1
CSVGGSSYNEQFF
TGCAGCGTTGGAGGGAGCTCCTACAATGAGCAGTTCTTC
>-|TRBV27|-|TRBJ1-2
CASRYRDYGYTF
TGTGCCAGCAGGTACAGGGATTATGGCTACACCTTC
>-|TRBV27|few|TRBJ2-3
CASISGITDTQYF
TGTGCCAGCATTAGCGGAATCACAGATACGCAGTATTTT